The 21 T cell receptor beta chains listed next were all sequenced from one sample in a study of cytomegalovirus exposure and HLA in healthy donors. The PCR made use of 60 Vbeta and 13 Jbeta primers. Repertoires were generated with immunoSEQ multiplex PCR, while TCRdb's copy carries only in-frame clones and drops some. The repertoire holds about 210,000 clones, with 75% to 85% as singletons. Sequencing was done on a sample of PBMCs. Receptors originate from a male donor in good health and CMV-seropositive.

Written as DNA, the CDR3 is TGTGCCAGCACCGAGACAGGGGATAATGAGCAGTTCTTC. It encodes CASTETGDNEQFF. The chain is built from TRBV9 and TRBJ2-1, with 8 bases matching TRBD1. The CDR3 extends over 13 amino acids. Trimming removed 6 bases from V and 7 bases from J; junction bases left unmatched: 6. Germline-derived CDR1 and CDR2 are SGDLS and YYNGEE.

The chain links TRBV19 to TRBJ2-1; unclear D gene. The CDR3 is made up of 14 amino acids. The germline gives CDR1 LNHDA, CDR2 SQIVND (reference sequence). Between the trimmed V and J ends, which lost 2 bases and 2 bases, there was a span of 7 bases. The CDR3 DNA follows: TGTGCCAGTAGTATACCGTACACCTACAATGAGCAGTTCTTC. The encoded protein is CASSIPYTYNEQFF. Complete variable domain (other parts from reference TRBV19 and TRBJ2-1): DGGITQSPKYLFRKEGQNVTLSCEQNLNHDAMYWYRQDPGQGLRLIYYSQIVNDFQKGDIAEGYSVSREKKESFPLTVTSAQKNPTAFYLCASSIPYTYNEQFFGPGTRLTVL.

This clone has just one count. The V call is TRBV28, the J call TRBJ1-2; no definite D call. The germline V and J ends were trimmed by 5 bases and 9 bases, with 10 bases remaining between them. There are 11 residues in the CDR3. CDR1 and CDR2 from the germline V gene are MDHEN and SYDVKM. As DNA, the CDR3 is TGTGCCAGCAGTCCGAGTCTAAGCTACACCTTC. Its protein is CASSPSLSYTF.

V and J are TRBV5-6 and TRBJ1-2; 8 nucleotides line up with TRBD1. Germline lookup yields CDR1 SGHDT and CDR2 YYEEEE. Losses at the gene ends were 2 bases for V and 7 bases for J; bases not matched to a gene: 7. The CDR3 has 14 amino acids. The CDR3 coding sequence is TGTGCCAGCAGCTTCCAAACAGGGGGTAGTGGCTACACCTTC. The encoded protein is CASSFQTGGSGYTF.

V gene TRBV27 combines with J gene TRBJ1-2; D not certain. With 3 bases removed from V and 6 bases from J, the gap between germline ends came to 14 bases. CDR3 size: 14 residues. The V gene's germline CDR1 is MNHEY and CDR2 SMNVEV (reference sequence). CDR3 coding DNA: TGTGCCAGCAGTTTCGGCGGTTGGAGGGATGGCTACACCTTC. This gives the protein CASSFGGWRDGYTF.

The chain recombines TRBV9 with TRBJ2-2, with D perhaps assigned TRBD1 or TRBD2 (5 bases each). Trimming removed 4 bases at V and 5 bases at J, with 18 bases between. The CDR3 totals 16 residues. CDR1 SGDLS and CDR2 YYNGEE come from the germline V gene. Here the CDR3 DNA reads TGTGCCAGCAGCCTAGAGGGGCAGGGATCGACCGGGGAGCTGTTTTTT. As protein: CASSLEGQGSTGELFF.

Written as DNA, the CDR3 is TGCGCCAGCAGCTTACCGGGAGACCAAGAGACCCAGTACTTC. Protein sequence: CASSLPGDQETQYF. V gene TRBV5-1 combines with J gene TRBJ2-5; a weak D match, TRBD2 (6 bases). This CDR3 has 14 residues. The V gene's germline CDR1 is SGHRS and CDR2 YFSETQ. V was shortened by 2 bases and J by 0 bases, with 8 bases between the two germline ends.

Here the CDR3 reads CALAVRGEQYF. DNA for the CDR3: TGTGCCTTAGCGGTCCGTGGCGAGCAGTACTTC. The rearrangement uses TRBV30 and TRBJ2-7; tentatively, D is TRBD2 (6 bases). CDR1 and CDR2 (germline): GTSNPN, SVGIG (reference sequence). The CDR3 has 11 amino acids. With 7 bases removed from V and 6 bases from J, the gap between germline ends came to 13 bases.

The chain combines TRBV5-1 with TRBJ2-1; 14 bases align to TRBD2. The V and J ends lost 5 bases and 6 bases, in that order; junction bases with no gene match: 4. This CDR3 region has 15 residues. Germline CDR1 SGHRS, CDR2 YFSETQ. DNA for the CDR3: TGCGCCAGCAGTTCCGGGACTAGCGGGGGCAATGAGCAGTTCTTC. Protein sequence: CASSSGTSGGNEQFF.

The chain is built from TRBV5-5 and TRBJ2-7, with D possibly matching TRBD2 (6 bases). In germline, CDR1 is SGHKS, CDR2 YYEKEE (reference sequence). The V end lost 1 base, the J end lost 3 bases, and 11 bases lay between the germline ends. The CDR3 has 14 residues. CDR3 in amino acids: CASSLSGSGYEQYF. In DNA form, the CDR3 reads TGTGCCAGCAGCTTGTCCGGGAGCGGCTACGAGCAGTACTTC. Full variable domain (missing parts from reference TRBV5-5 and TRBJ2-7): DAGVTQSPTHLIKTRGQQVTLRCSPISGHKSVSWYQQVLGQGPQFIFQYYEKEERGRGNFPDRFSARQFPNYSSELNVNALLLGDSALYLCASSLSGSGYEQYFGPGTRLTVT.

The chain carries TRBV25-1 and TRBJ1-6, with TRBD1 matching over 8 bases. CDR3 size: 16 residues. Losses at the gene ends were 8 bases for V and 0 bases for J; bases not matched to a gene: 6. Germline-derived CDR1 and CDR2 are MGHDK and SYGVNS. The CDR3 bases are TGTGCCAGCTCGGGACAGGAGAGCTCCTATAATTCACCCCTCCACTTT. The encoded protein is CASSGQESSYNSPLHF.

The genes are TRBV5-1 and TRBJ2-5; 13 bases line up with TRBD2. The ends lost 6 bases at V and 1 base at J; junction bases unmatched: 6. CDR1 SGHRS and CDR2 YFSETQ come from the germline V gene. The CDR3 sequence is 16 residues long. The CDR3 nucleotides are TGCGCCAGCACCCCCACTAGCGGGGGGGTCCAAGAGACCCAGTACTTC. Protein product: CASTPTSGGVQETQYF. Full variable domain (missing parts from reference TRBV5-1 and TRBJ2-5): KAGVTQTPRYLIKTRGQQVTLSCSPISGHRSVSWYQQTPGQGLQFLFEYFSETQRNKGNFPGRFSGRQFSNSRSEMNVSTLELGDSALYLCASTPTSGGVQETQYFGPGTRLLVL.

This rearrangement joins TRBV9 to TRBJ2-5; TRBD2 aligns across 9 bases. The CDR3 runs 16 residues. Germline V gives CDR1 SGDLS, CDR2 YYNGEE. J was trimmed by 2 bases and V by 1 base; bases with no gene match: 6. CDR3 loop: CASSVQGLAGQETQYF. In DNA, the CDR3 is TGTGCCAGCAGCGTACAAGGGCTAGCGGGGCAAGAGACCCAGTACTTC.

This clone was detected a few times. The V and J genes are TRBV6-5 and TRBJ2-5; D may be TRBD2 (6 bases). The CDR3 consists of 16 residues. The germline gives CDR1 MNHEY, CDR2 SVGAGI. V was pared by 1 base and J by 4 bases, with 16 bases between. CDR3 amino acids: CASSYFRGLYLETQYF. CDR3 sequence (DNA): TGTGCCAGCAGTTACTTCCGGGGGTTGTATCTAGAGACCCAGTACTTC.

Concerning this clone itself: At one boundary the junction diverges from the germline segment, which might be a read error. CDR3 loop: CASSLGGGSSYNSPPHF. The CDR3 bases are TGTGCCAGCAGCTTAGGTGGCGGGAGCTCCTATAATTCACCCCCCCACTTT. This chain uses TRBV7-9 with TRBJ1-6; D call uncertain. In germline, CDR1 is SEHNR, CDR2 FQNEAQ (reference sequence). This CDR3 spans 17 amino acids.

V gene TRBV18 combines with J gene TRBJ2-7; 9 bases align to TRBD1. This CDR3 is 13 amino acids long. V was pared by 5 bases and J by 7 bases, with 6 bases of the junction left unmatched. Germline V gene lookup returns CDR1 KGHSH and CDR2 LQKENI. The CDR3 spells CASSSRDRGEQYF. The CDR3 DNA is TGTGCCAGCTCATCACGAGACAGGGGGGAGCAGTACTTC.

There are a few counts of this clone. The chain joins TRBV4-3 to TRBJ1-4; no clear D. This CDR3 has 14 amino acids. V lost 0 bases and J lost 4, with 6 bases in between. The germline V gene has CDR1 LGHNA and CDR2 YSLEER. The CDR3 is CASSQERFNEKLFF. CDR3 nucleotide sequence: TGCGCCAGCAGCCAAGAACGGTTTAATGAAAAACTGTTTTTT.

CDR3 nucleotides: TGTGCCAGCAGACGGACTAGCGGGAGCAATACGCAGTATTTT. Protein product: CASRRTSGSNTQYF. V usage is TRBV7-2 and J usage is TRBJ2-3, with TRBD2 matching 13 bases. The CDR3 contains 14 residues. Trimming removed 6 bases from V and 7 bases from J; junction bases left unmatched: 4. Germline CDR1 is SGHTA and CDR2 is FQGNSA.

V gene TRBV7-2 combines with J gene TRBJ2-1; 9 bases match TRBD2. The trim removed 5 bases at V and 2 bases at J, leaving 4 bases unmatched. Germline-derived CDR1 and CDR2 are SGHTA and FQGNSA. The CDR3 is made up of 15 amino acids. For the CDR3, the DNA is TGTGCCAGCAGCCTTAGCGGGGGACCCTACAATGAGCAGTTCTTC. Its translation is CASSLSGGPYNEQFF.

This chain uses TRBV7-3 with TRBJ2-7; unclear D gene. Germline loops: CDR1 SGHTA, CDR2 FQGTGA. The length of the CDR3 is 11 residues. Deletions cut 5 bases from V and 3 bases from J, with 5 bases between. CDR3 bases: TGTGCCAGCAGCCTCTTCTACGAGCAGTACTTC. As protein: CASSLFYEQYF.

The rearrangement joins TRBV19 to TRBJ2-3; D call uncertain. The CDR3 extends over 13 amino acids. V lost 4 bases, J lost 3 bases, and 8 bases lay in between. CDR1 and CDR2 from the germline V gene are LNHDA and SQIVND (reference sequence). CDR3 sequence (DNA): TGTGCCAGTAGTACCACATATACAGATACGCAGTATTTT. Its protein product is CASSTTYTDTQYF.